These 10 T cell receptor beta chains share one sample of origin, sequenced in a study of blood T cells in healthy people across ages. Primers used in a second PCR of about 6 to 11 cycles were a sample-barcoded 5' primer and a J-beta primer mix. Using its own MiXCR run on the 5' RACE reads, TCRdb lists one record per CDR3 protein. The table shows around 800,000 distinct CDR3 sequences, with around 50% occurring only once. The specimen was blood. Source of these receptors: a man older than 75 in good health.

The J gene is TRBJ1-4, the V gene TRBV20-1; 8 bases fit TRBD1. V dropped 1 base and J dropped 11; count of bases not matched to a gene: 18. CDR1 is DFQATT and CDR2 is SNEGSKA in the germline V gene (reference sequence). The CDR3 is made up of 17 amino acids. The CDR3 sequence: CSARVQGATEGVGKLFF. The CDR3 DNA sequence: TGCAGTGCTAGAGTCCAGGGGGCGACGGAGGGAGTTGGGAAACTGTTTTTT.

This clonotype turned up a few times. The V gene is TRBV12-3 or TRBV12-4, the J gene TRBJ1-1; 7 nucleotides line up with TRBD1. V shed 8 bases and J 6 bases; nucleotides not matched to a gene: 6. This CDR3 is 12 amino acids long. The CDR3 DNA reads TGTGCCAGCCAGGGGGGGACGGCTGAAGCTTTCTTT. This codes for CASQGGTAEAFF.

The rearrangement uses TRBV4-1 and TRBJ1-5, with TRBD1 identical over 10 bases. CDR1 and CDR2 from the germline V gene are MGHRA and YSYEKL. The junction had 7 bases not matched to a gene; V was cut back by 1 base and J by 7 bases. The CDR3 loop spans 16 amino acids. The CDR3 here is CASSQGDRGIRQPQHF. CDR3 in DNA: TGCGCCAGCAGCCAAGGGGACAGGGGTATACGGCAGCCCCAGCATTTT.

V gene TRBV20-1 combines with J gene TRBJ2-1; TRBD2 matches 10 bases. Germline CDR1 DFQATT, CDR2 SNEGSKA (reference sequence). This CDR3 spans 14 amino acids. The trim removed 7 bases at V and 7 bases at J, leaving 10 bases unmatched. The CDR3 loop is CSVSTSGWRNEQFF. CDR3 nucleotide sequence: TGCAGTGTTTCGACTAGCGGGTGGCGTAATGAGCAGTTCTTC.

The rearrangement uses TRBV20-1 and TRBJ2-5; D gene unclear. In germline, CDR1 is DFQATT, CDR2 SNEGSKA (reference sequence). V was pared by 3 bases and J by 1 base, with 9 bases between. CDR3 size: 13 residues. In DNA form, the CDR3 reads TGCAGTGCTAGGTTCGGCAGCCAAGAGACCCAGTACTTC. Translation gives CSARFGSQETQYF.

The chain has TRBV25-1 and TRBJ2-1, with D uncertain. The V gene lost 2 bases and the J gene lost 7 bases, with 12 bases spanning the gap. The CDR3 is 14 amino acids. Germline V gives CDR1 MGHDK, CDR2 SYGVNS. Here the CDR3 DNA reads TGTGCCAGCAGTGAACCCCACGTGCGGAATGAGCAGTTCTTC. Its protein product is CASSEPHVRNEQFF.

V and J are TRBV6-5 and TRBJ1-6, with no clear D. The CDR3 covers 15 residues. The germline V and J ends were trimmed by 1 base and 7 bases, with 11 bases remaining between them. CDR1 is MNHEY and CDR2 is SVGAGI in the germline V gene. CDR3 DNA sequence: TGTGCCAGCAGTTACTTGCGGACGGAGAATTCACCCCTCCACTTT. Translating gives CASSYLRTENSPLHF.

The CDR3 spells CASSRGTFYEQYF. The CDR3 region has the DNA TGTGCCAGCAGCAGGGGGACTTTCTACGAGCAGTACTTC. The chain recombines TRBV3-1 with TRBJ2-7; tentatively, D is TRBD1 or TRBD2 (6 bases each). Germline V gene lookup returns CDR1 LGHDT and CDR2 YNNKEL (reference sequence). This CDR3 is built from 13 residues. V dropped 5 bases and J dropped 3 bases, with 11 bases sitting between them.

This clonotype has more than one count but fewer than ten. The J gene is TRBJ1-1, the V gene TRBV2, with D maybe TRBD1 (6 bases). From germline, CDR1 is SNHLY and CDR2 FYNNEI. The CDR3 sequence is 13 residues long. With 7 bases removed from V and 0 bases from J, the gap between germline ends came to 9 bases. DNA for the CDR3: TGTGCCAGCAAAGGACAGATGAACACTGAAGCTTTCTTT. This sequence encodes CASKGQMNTEAFF.

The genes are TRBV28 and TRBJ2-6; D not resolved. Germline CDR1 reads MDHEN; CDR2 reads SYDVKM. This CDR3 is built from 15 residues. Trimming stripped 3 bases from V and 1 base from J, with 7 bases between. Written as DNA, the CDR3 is TGTGCCAGCAGTTTGCCCGGTTCTGGGGCCAACGTCCTGACTTTC. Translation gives CASSLPGSGANVLTF.